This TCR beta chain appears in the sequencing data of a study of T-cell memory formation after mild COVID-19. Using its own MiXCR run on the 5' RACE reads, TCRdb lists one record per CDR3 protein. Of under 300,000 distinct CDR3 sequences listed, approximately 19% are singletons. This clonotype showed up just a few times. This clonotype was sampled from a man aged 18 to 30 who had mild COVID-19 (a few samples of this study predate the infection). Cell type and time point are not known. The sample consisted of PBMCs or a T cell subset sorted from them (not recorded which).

DNA for the CDR3: TGTGCCAGCAGTTTCTCTACGGCGGGAAGGACGCAGTATTTT. Translated, it gives CASSFSTAGRTQYF. The chain has TRBV12-3 or TRBV12-4 and TRBJ2-3; tentative D call: TRBD2 (6 bases). This CDR3 comprises 14 residues. The V end was cut by 3 bases, the J end by 9 bases, with 16 bases between.